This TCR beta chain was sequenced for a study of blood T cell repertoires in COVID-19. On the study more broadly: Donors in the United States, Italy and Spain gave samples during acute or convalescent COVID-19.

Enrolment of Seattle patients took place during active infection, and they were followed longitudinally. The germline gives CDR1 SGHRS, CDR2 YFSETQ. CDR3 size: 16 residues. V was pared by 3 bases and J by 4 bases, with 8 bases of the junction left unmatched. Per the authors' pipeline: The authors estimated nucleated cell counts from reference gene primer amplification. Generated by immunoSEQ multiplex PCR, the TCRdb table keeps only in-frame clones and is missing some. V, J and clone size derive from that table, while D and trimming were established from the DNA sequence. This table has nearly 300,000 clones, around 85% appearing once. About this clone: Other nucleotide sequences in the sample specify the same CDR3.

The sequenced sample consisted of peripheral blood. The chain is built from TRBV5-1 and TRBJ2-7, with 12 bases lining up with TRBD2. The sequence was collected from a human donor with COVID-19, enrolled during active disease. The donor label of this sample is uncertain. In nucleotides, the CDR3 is TGCGCCAGCAGCTCGCTACTAGCGGGAGGTCGATACGAGCAGTACTTC. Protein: CASSSLLAGGRYEQYF.